This entry describes one T cell receptor beta chain. Its antigen is as yet unknown. The data derive from a study of T-cell memory formation after mild COVID-19. Constant-segment-primed 5'RACE gave TCR alpha and TCR beta cDNA libraries with sample barcodes and UMIs. TCRdb recomputed calls from the 5' RACE reads with MiXCR, one row per CDR3 protein. This table has 550,000 to 650,000 distinct CDR3 sequences, 15% to 20% appearing once. Study findings and constraints: CD4+ bias marked clones expanding day 15 to 37, unlike balanced contracting clones.

The germline CDR1 and CDR2 sequences are SEHNR and FQNEAQ (reference sequence). V gave up 8 bases and J gave up 1 base, with 11 bases separating them. The CDR3 has 13 amino acids. The clonotype comes from an adult woman who had mild COVID-19 (a few samples of this study predate the infection). Cell type and time point are not known. Sequences were obtained from PBMCs or a T cell subset sorted from them (not recorded which). This chain uses TRBV7-9 with TRBJ1-1; D remains unclear. The CDR3 protein is CASQAASNTEAFF. The CDR3 DNA is TGTGCCAGCCAGGCGGCCTCGAACACTGAAGCTTTCTTT.